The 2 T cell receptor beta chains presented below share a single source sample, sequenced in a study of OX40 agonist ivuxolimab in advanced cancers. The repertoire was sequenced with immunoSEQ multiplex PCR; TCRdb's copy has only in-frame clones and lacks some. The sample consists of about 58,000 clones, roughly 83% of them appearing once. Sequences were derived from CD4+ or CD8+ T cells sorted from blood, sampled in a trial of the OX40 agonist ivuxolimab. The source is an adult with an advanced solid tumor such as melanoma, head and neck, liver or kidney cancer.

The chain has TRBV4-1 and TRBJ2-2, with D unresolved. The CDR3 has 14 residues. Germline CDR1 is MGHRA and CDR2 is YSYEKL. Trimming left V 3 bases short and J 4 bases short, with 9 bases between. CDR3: CASSQSWGTGELFF. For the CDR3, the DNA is TGCGCCAGCAGCCAGTCGTGGGGCACCGGGGAGCTGTTTTTT.

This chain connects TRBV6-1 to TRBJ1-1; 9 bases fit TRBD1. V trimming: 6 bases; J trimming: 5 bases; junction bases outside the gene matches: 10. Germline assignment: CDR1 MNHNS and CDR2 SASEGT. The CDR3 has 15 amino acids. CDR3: CASSANIQGATEAFF. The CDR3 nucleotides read TGTGCCAGCAGCGCAAATATACAGGGGGCGACTGAAGCTTTCTTT.